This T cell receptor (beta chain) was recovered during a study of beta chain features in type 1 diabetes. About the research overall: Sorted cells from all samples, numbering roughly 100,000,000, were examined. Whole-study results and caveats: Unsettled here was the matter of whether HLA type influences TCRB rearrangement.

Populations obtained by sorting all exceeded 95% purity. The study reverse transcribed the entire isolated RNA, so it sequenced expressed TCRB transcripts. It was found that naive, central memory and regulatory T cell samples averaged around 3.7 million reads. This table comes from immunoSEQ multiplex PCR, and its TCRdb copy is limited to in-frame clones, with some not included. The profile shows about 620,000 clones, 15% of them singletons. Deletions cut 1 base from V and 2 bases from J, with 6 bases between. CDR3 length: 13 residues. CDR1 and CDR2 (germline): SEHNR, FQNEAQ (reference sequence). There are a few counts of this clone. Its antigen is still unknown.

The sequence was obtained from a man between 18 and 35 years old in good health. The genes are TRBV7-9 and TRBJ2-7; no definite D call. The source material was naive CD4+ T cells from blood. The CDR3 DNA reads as TGTGCCAGCAGCTTAGAAAGTCCCTACGAGCAGTACTTC. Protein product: CASSLESPYEQYF.